The clone carrying this TCR beta chain was found many times. These data belong to a study of T cells in Graves' hyperthyroidism and ophthalmopathy. An absence of ophthalmopathy progression within 18 months meant stable Graves' hyperthyroidism. From RNA transcripts, TCR beta CDR3 regions were amplified. HTBI primers were employed in a first-round RT-PCR of the TCR CDR3. TCRdb independently ran MiXCR on the multiplex PCR reads; one entry per CDR3 protein. Here the sample spans about 590,000 distinct CDR3 sequences, around 14% being singletons. Germline V gene sequence: CDR1 MNHNY, CDR2 SVGAGI (reference sequence). CDR3 length: 12 residues. V was shortened by 0 bases and J by 5 bases, with 4 bases between the two germline ends.

The receptor was isolated from a woman aged 30 to 39 with Graves' hyperthyroidism. This rearrangement joins TRBV6-6 to TRBJ1-1; D unclear. Material for sequencing was blood. The CDR3 loop reads CASSYSYTEAFF. The CDR3 nucleotides are TGTGCCAGCAGTTACTCTTATACTGAAGCTTTCTTT.